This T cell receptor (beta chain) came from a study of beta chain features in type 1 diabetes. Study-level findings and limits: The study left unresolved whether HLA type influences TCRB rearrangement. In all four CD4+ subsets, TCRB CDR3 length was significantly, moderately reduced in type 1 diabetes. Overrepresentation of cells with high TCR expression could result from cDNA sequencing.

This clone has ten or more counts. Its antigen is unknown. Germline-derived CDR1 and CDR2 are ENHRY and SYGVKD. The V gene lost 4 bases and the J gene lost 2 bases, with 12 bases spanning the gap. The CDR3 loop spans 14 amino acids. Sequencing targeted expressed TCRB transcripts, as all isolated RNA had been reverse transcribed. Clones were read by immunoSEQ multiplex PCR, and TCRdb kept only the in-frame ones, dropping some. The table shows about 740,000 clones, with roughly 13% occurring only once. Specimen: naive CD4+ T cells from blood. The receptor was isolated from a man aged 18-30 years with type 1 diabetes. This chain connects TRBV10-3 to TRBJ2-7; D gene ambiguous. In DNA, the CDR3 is TGTGCCATCAGTGCCCCAGAGCCTACCTACGAGCAGTACTTC. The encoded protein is CAISAPEPTYEQYF.